Below, 7 T cell receptor beta chains from the same sample are listed, as sequenced in a study of patients and donors after allogeneic stem cell transplantation. TCRdb reprocessed the RT-PCR reads with MiXCR, giving one entry per CDR3 protein. Of approximately 200,000 distinct CDR3 sequences listed, 38% are singletons. What was sequenced was blood, either unsorted or a sorted T cell fraction (not recorded which). The source is a human donor who was either an allogeneic HSCT recipient or a stem cell or donor lymphocyte infusion donor (not recorded which). It is not recorded whose cells these are; they may come from a transplant donor.

This clonotype showed up just a few times. V is TRBV28 and J is TRBJ1-5; 7 bases line up with TRBD1. The CDR3 is 14 residues long. CDR1 is MDHEN and CDR2 is SYDVKM in the germline V gene. V dropped 10 bases and J dropped 0; count of bases not matched to a gene: 6. The CDR3 nucleotides read TGTGCCATCTCGACAGGGTTTAGCAATCAGCCCCAGCATTTT. This gives the protein CAISTGFSNQPQHF.

The rearrangement joins TRBV4-1 to TRBJ2-1, with D perhaps TRBD2 (6 bases). Trimming cost V 0 bases and J 6 bases, with 21 bases left between them. Germline lookup yields CDR1 MGHRA and CDR2 YSYEKL. This CDR3 is 18 amino acids long. For the CDR3, the DNA is TGCGCCAGCAGCCAAGATAGGGGAACTAGCCAGAGGGCCAATGAGCAGTTCTTC. Protein: CASSQDRGTSQRANEQFF.

The chain employs TRBV12-3 or TRBV12-4 and TRBJ1-2, with TRBD1 as a possible D gene (5 bases). The CDR3 runs to 12 residues. Trimming removed 7 bases at V and 8 bases at J, with 14 bases between. CDR3 in amino acids: CASTIGAAGYTF. The DNA of the CDR3 is TGTGCCAGCACCATAGGGGCGGCAGGCTACACCTTC.

This chain connects TRBV12-3 or TRBV12-4 to TRBJ2-7, with D unclear. The CDR3 totals 12 residues. The V end was cut by 4 bases, the J end by 0 bases, with 4 bases between. In nucleotides, the CDR3 is TGTGCCAGCAGTTACCGCTCCTACGAGCAGTACTTC. Translated: CASSYRSYEQYF.

There are a few counts of this clonotype. V and J are TRBV29-1 and TRBJ2-1; no firm D call. CDR3 size: 13 residues. Trimming took 1 base from V and 4 from J, leaving 8 bases between them. The germline CDR1 and CDR2 sequences are SQVTM and ANQGSEA. CDR3 residues: CSVEGRLYNEQFF. CDR3 nucleotides: TGCAGCGTTGAAGGCAGACTGTACAATGAGCAGTTCTTC.

This clonotype was counted only a few times. The chain couples TRBV27 to TRBJ1-1; 7 bases align to TRBD1. CDR3 length: 13 amino acids. The V gene end was trimmed by 6 bases and the J gene end by 7 bases; junction bases not matched to a gene: 8. Per the germline V gene, CDR1 is MNHEY and CDR2 is SMNVEV (reference sequence). CDR3: CASRSQGRSEAFF. For the CDR3, the DNA is TGTGCCAGCAGGTCACAGGGGCGAAGTGAAGCTTTCTTT.

In its sample, this clonotype was seen a few times. The rearrangement joins TRBV10-3 to TRBJ1-6, with 8 nucleotides matching TRBD1. Germline assignment: CDR1 ENHRY and CDR2 SYGVKD. The J segment lost 7 bases and the V segment lost 6 bases, leaving 8 bases of the junction unmatched. The CDR3 is 15 amino acids. The CDR3 region has the DNA TGTGCCATCAGCCACGGGACAGGCCAAAATTCACCCCTCCACTTT. Its translation: CAISHGTGQNSPLHF.